The subject of this entry is one T cell receptor (beta chain). These data originate in a study of blood T cell repertoires in COVID-19. Study at large: Acute-phase and convalescent COVID-19 samples originated in the United States, Italy and Spain. PBMCs, B-cell-depleted T cells, or T cells were the source of the cDNA or gDNA that made up the material.

The CDR3 totals 14 residues. Germline CDR1 is MNHEY and CDR2 is SVGAGI. V shed 8 bases, J shed 4 bases, and the junction held 10 bases outside the gene matches. Original data processing: Amplification with reference gene primers provided the estimates of nucleated cell counts. Sequencing was performed with immunoSEQ multiplex PCR; in TCRdb, only in-frame clones are kept and a portion is missing. V, J and clone size reflect that table, while D and trimming were determined from the DNA. Found here are around 140,000 clones, approximately 90% of them singletons; the top ten hold more than 15%. The sequence was collected from a man aged 45 to 65 with active or convalescent COVID-19. The chain employs TRBV6-5 and TRBJ1-2; the match to TRBD1 covers 7 bases. The specimen sequenced was peripheral blood. CDR3: CASSNPGQAYGYTF. For the CDR3, the DNA is TGTGCCAGCTCTAACCCTGGACAGGCCTATGGCTACACCTTC.